Below are 10 T cell receptor beta chains sequenced from a single sample in a study of blood T cell repertoires in COVID-19. The assay was immunoSEQ multiplex PCR, and TCRdb's table has in-frame clones only and misses some. The table shows about 130,000 clones, with 70% to 90% occurring only once. Material for sequencing was peripheral blood. Receptor source: a woman aged 80 or over with acute or convalescent COVID-19.

This clone was counted a few times. CDR3 residues: CSVGRRGGFTDTQYF. The CDR3 nucleotides read TGCAGCGTTGGACGAAGGGGGGGATTCACAGATACGCAGTATTTT. The V call is TRBV29-1, the J call TRBJ2-3; a possible D gene is TRBD2 (7 bases). This CDR3 region has 15 residues. V lost 4 bases, J lost 2 bases, and 16 bases lay in between. Germline CDR1 reads SQVTM; CDR2 reads ANQGSEA.

The chain is built from TRBV5-6 and TRBJ2-1; 11 nucleotides align to TRBD2. Germline CDR1 is SGHDT and CDR2 is YYEEEE. This CDR3 has 19 amino acids. Trimming at V came to 4 bases and at J to 5 bases, leaving 17 bases not matched to a gene. The CDR3: CASSPEGLAELPGDNEQFF. In nucleotides, the CDR3 is TGTGCCAGCAGCCCAGAGGGACTAGCGGAGTTACCTGGTGACAATGAGCAGTTCTTC.

The chain uses TRBV21-1 and TRBJ2-1; the D call TRBD1 from the table was never checked on the DNA. TRBV21-1 counts as a pseudogene. The CDR3 is 16 amino acids. CDR3 sequence (DNA): TGTGCCAGCAGCGGACGGGACAGGGGGCACTACAATGAGCAGTTCTTC. It encodes CASSGRDRGHYNEQFF.

The chain links TRBV28 to TRBJ2-7; D call uncertain. Germline lookup yields CDR1 MDHEN and CDR2 SYDVKM. V lost 7 bases and J 1 base, leaving 8 bases between the germline ends. The CDR3 is made up of 12 amino acids. The CDR3 region is CASTLSSYEQYF. As DNA, the CDR3 is TGTGCCAGCACCTTATCTTCCTACGAGCAGTACTTC.

The gene calls are TRBV9 and TRBJ1-4; TRBD1 matches at 7 bases. The CDR3 has 15 residues. Germline V gene data show CDR1 as SGDLS and CDR2 as YYNGEE. With V trimmed by 1 base and J by 7 bases, 7 bases remained unmatched. The CDR3 protein is CASSVTASGGEKLFF. Written as DNA, the CDR3 is TGTGCCAGCAGCGTAACGGCCTCAGGGGGTGAAAAACTGTTTTTT.

V gene TRBV7-2 combines with J gene TRBJ2-3, with 13 bases that match TRBD2. The V and J ends lost 4 bases and 14 bases, in that order; junction bases with no gene match: 6. This CDR3 is 13 amino acids long. The germline V gene encodes CDR1 SGHTA and CDR2 FQGNSA. The CDR3, as DNA: TGTGCCAGCAGCTCGGGACTAGCGGGGCTGGTGTATTTT. This codes for CASSSGLAGLVYF.

About this clone itself: Germline is not matched at one junction end, which may reflect a read error. The chain uses TRBV4-1 and TRBJ2-1; 13 bases are shared with TRBD2. The CDR3 extends over 17 amino acids. Per germline, CDR1 MGHRA and CDR2 YSYEKL. The CDR3 is CASRQGFGLAGEVEQFF. The DNA for the CDR3 is TGCGCCAGCAGGCAAGGGTTCGGACTAGCGGGAGAGGTTGAGCAGTTCTTC.

The chain uses TRBV19 and TRBJ2-3; TRBD2 matches at 7 bases. Looked up from germline, CDR1 is LNHDA and CDR2 is SQIVND (reference sequence). V lost 0 bases to trimming and J lost 1 base; unmatched junction nucleotides: 10. The CDR3 consists of 18 residues. The CDR3 sequence: CASSIDLSGRERTDTQYF. Here the CDR3 DNA reads TGTGCCAGTAGTATAGATCTATCCGGGCGGGAGCGCACAGATACGCAGTATTTT.

The rearrangement joins TRBV2 to TRBJ1-4; D remains ambiguous. V lost 1 base to trimming and J lost 2 bases, with 8 bases between them. The CDR3 contains 15 residues. Looked up from germline, CDR1 is SNHLY and CDR2 is FYNNEI. The CDR3 loop reads CASSEESSTNEKLFF. In DNA form, the CDR3 reads TGTGCCAGCAGTGAAGAATCGAGTACTAATGAAAAACTGTTTTTT.

V is TRBV28 and J is TRBJ1-5, with TRBD1 as a possible D gene (5 bases). This CDR3 contains 15 residues. Germline values: CDR1 MDHEN, CDR2 SYDVKM. V was trimmed by 6 bases and J by 5 bases, leaving 17 bases between them. The CDR3 sequence: CASSRGLSGYQPQHF. CDR3 nucleotide sequence: TGTGCCAGCAGCCGGGGACTTTCCGGCTATCAGCCCCAGCATTTT.